These 11 T cell receptor beta chains came from one sample sequenced in a study of shared clonotypes between healthy human individuals (dated by TCRdb to between 2020 and 2021). Library preparation employed the immunoSEQ multiplex PCR assay. TCRdb took this table from immuneACCESS and kept in-frame rearrangements with V and J called. Such tables lack part of the clones; where checked against another copy, unresolved V genes explain under half of the gap, and the rest is unexplained. Recorded for this sample are 1.4 million or so clones; 97% to 99% of them occurred a single time. The ten largest account for around 0.38% of the sample. Material for sequencing was naive CD4+ T cells sorted from blood. The sample's cell subset or site label is to be understood as: CD45RA+ positively selected. The receptors were gathered from a man aged 25 to 45 in good health.

The chain is built from TRBV27 and TRBJ2-7; perhaps D is TRBD1 or TRBD2 (5 bases each). The V end was cut by 4 bases, the J end by 3 bases, with 16 bases between. This CDR3 is built from 15 residues. Germline CDR1 and CDR2: MNHEY and SMNVEV (reference sequence). CDR3 nucleotides: TGTGCCAGCAGTTCCTACCGGGACGGTGGCTACGAGCAGTACTTC. Amino acids: CASSSYRDGGYEQYF.

The V call is TRBV5-1, the J call TRBJ2-1; TRBD2 agrees at 13 bases. Trimming took 4 bases from V and 8 from J; bases not matched to a gene: 18. CDR1 SGHRS and CDR2 YFSETQ come from the germline V gene. This CDR3 has 19 amino acids. In DNA, the CDR3 is TGCGCCAGCAGCCACGGACAGGGCGGACTAGCGGGGGCCGTCTATGAGCAGTTCTTC. Its translation: CASSHGQGGLAGAVYEQFF.

The chain recombines TRBV27 with TRBJ2-7, with TRBD2 as a possible D gene (5 bases). Deletions cut 2 bases from V and 0 bases from J, with 14 bases between. The germline CDR1 and CDR2 sequences are MNHEY and SMNVEV (reference sequence). The CDR3 sequence is 16 residues long. Here the CDR3 reads CASSLIGNTLSYEQYF. CDR3 bases: TGTGCCAGCAGTTTAATCGGGAATACGCTCTCCTACGAGCAGTACTTC.

The chain uses TRBV5-1 and TRBJ2-1; 15 bases map to TRBD2. CDR3 length: 16 residues. CDR1 is SGHRS and CDR2 is YFSETQ in the germline V gene. Losses at the gene ends were 1 base for V and 7 bases for J; bases not matched to a gene: 3. In DNA form, the CDR3 reads TGCGCCAGCAGCTTGCCGGGGACTAGCGGGAGGAATGAGCAGTTCTTC. Protein: CASSLPGTSGRNEQFF.

Of note for this clone: Other DNA sequences in the sample encode the same CDR3. The rearrangement uses TRBV28 and TRBJ1-1; unclear D gene. From germline, CDR1 is MDHEN and CDR2 SYDVKM. V dropped 6 bases and J dropped 1 base, with 9 bases sitting between them. The CDR3 spans 13 residues. Here the CDR3 DNA reads TGTGCCAGCAGGGGCACGCCGAACACTGAAGCTTTCTTT. It translates to CASRGTPNTEAFF.

The CDR3 bases are TGTGCCAGCAGTCCCAGAATTTCGCCCACACGGCTCCCTGGAAACACCATATATTTT. This gives the protein CASSPRISPTRLPGNTIYF. The chain couples TRBV11-2 to TRBJ1-3; D is unresolved. V was clipped by 6 bases and J by 2 bases, with 26 bases between them. The germline V gene has CDR1 SGHAT and CDR2 FQNNGV. CDR3 length: 19 residues.

The chain couples TRBV6-5 to TRBJ2-3; D gene ambiguous. V lost 5 bases and J 2 bases, leaving 8 bases between the germline ends. The CDR3 length is 13 residues. Germline V gene data show CDR1 as MNHEY and CDR2 as SVGAGI. The CDR3 protein is CASSPKLTDTQYF. CDR3 DNA: TGTGCCAGCAGTCCCAAGCTCACAGATACGCAGTATTTT.

A single count supports this clone. The CDR3 DNA reads as TGCAGTGCTACCTTAATGGAGGCTTTCTTT. It encodes CSATLMEAFF. The chain couples TRBV20-1 to TRBJ1-1; D is ambiguous. This CDR3 is built from 10 residues. Germline V gene sequence: CDR1 DFQATT, CDR2 SNEGSKA (reference sequence). The V and J ends lost 4 bases and 11 bases respectively, with 11 bases between them.

This rearrangement joins TRBV7-2 to TRBJ2-7; tentatively, D is TRBD1 (5 bases). V gave up 1 base and J gave up 12 bases, with 19 bases separating them. The CDR3 runs 14 residues. Germline V gene sequence: CDR1 SGHTA, CDR2 FQGNSA. Here the CDR3 reads CASSLVPGISFLYF. CDR3 DNA: TGTGCCAGCAGCTTAGTTCCAGGGATTAGTTTTTTGTACTTC.

The V call is TRBV28, the J call TRBJ1-1; D ambiguous. The germline V and J ends were trimmed by 6 bases and 6 bases, with 20 bases remaining between them. This CDR3 is 15 amino acids long. Germline V gene data show CDR1 as MDHEN and CDR2 as SYDVKM. CDR3 amino acids: CASSPDNRLHAEAFF. Here the CDR3 DNA reads TGTGCCAGCAGCCCTGATAATCGGCTGCACGCTGAAGCTTTCTTT.

The chain employs TRBV27 and TRBJ2-2; 14 bases match TRBD2. Germline V CDR1 and CDR2: MNHEY, SMNVEV (reference sequence). CDR3 length equals 15 residues. J was trimmed by 7 bases and V by 6 bases; bases with no gene match: 4. The CDR3 loop is CASRGLAGVSGELFF. CDR3 coding DNA: TGTGCCAGCAGGGGACTAGCGGGAGTGAGCGGGGAGCTGTTTTTT.